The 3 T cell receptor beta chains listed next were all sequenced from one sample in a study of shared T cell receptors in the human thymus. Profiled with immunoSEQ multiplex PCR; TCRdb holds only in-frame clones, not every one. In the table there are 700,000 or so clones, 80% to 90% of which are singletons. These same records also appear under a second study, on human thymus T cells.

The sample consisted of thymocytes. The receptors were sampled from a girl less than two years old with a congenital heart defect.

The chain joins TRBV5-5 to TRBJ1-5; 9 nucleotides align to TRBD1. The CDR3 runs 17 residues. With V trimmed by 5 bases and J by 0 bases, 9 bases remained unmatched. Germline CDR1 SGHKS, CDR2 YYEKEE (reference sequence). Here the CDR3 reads CASRKTGGSHSNQPQHF. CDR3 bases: TGTGCCAGCAGAAAGACAGGGGGTTCACATAGCAATCAGCCCCAGCATTTT.

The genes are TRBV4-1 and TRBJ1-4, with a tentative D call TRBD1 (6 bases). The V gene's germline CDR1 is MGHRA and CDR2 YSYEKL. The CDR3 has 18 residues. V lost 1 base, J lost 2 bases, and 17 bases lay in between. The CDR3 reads CASSQGGNRASTNEKLFF. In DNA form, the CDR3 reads TGCGCCAGCAGCCAAGGAGGAAACAGGGCCTCGACTAATGAAAAACTGTTTTTT.

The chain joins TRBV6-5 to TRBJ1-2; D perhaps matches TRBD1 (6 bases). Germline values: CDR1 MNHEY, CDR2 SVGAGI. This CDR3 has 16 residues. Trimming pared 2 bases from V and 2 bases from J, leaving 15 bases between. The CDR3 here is CASSYDRDTLNYGYTF. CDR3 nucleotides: TGTGCCAGCAGTTACGACCGGGACACTCTAAACTATGGCTACACCTTC.